This record looks at one T cell receptor beta chain sequence and its context. The data originate from a study of T cell changes during pregnancy in multiple sclerosis. The assay was immunoSEQ multiplex PCR, and TCRdb's table has in-frame clones only and misses some. The table records 80,000 to 100,000 clones, approximately 90% of them present only once. The sample consisted of peripheral blood, taken in the second trimester of pregnancy. This sequence was found in a female donor in good health, enrolled as a control in a pregnancy study.

The DNA for the CDR3 is TGCGCCAGCAGCTTAGGGACAGGGGGCGCCCCCGACGAGCAGTACTTC. It translates to CASSLGTGGAPDEQYF. V gene TRBV5-1 combines with J gene TRBJ2-7; 12 nucleotides align to TRBD1. Germline V gives CDR1 SGHRS, CDR2 YFSETQ. V lost 2 bases and J lost 5; bases outside the gene matches: 8. The CDR3 extends over 16 amino acids. Together with reference TRBV5-1 and TRBJ2-7, the CDR3 gives the full variable domain: KAGVTQTPRYLIKTRGQQVTLSCSPISGHRSVSWYQQTPGQGLQFLFEYFSETQRNKGNFPGRFSGRQFSNSRSEMNVSTLELGDSALYLCASSLGTGGAPDEQYFGPGTRLTVT.